Listed here are 24 T cell receptor beta chains from one sample, sequenced in a study of fetal regulatory T cell absence and autoimmunity. This table comes from immunoSEQ multiplex PCR, and its TCRdb copy is limited to in-frame clones, with some not included. The table records 95,000 to 100,000 clones, 60% to 80% of them present only once. Sequenced input: pancreas tissue. The receptors come from a male donor with IPEX syndrome.

This clone was detected a few times. V and J are TRBV9 and TRBJ2-7; 11 bases are a match to TRBD2. Germline V gene data show CDR1 as SGDLS and CDR2 as YYNGEE. CDR3 length: 14 amino acids. V trimming: 5 bases; J trimming: 6 bases; junction bases outside the gene matches: 7. The CDR3 nucleotides read TGTGCCAGCAGTTTAGCGGGGGGGCCTACCGAGCAGTACTTC. It translates to CASSLAGGPTEQYF.

The J gene is TRBJ2-5, the V gene TRBV29-1; 10 positions agree with TRBD2. The junction had 7 bases not matched to a gene; V was cut back by 2 bases and J by 7 bases. Germline V gives CDR1 SQVTM, CDR2 ANQGSEA. The CDR3 sequence is 14 residues long. CDR3 in amino acids: CSVERLAGDATQYF. In nucleotides, the CDR3 is TGCAGCGTTGAAAGGCTAGCGGGAGACGCGACCCAGTACTTC.

V and J are TRBV15 and TRBJ2-4; 10 bases fit TRBD2. CDR1 is LNHNV and CDR2 is YYDKDF in the germline V gene (reference sequence). The CDR3 length is 16 residues. The J segment lost 4 bases and the V segment lost 0 bases, leaving 3 bases of the junction unmatched. This chain's CDR3 is CATSRDPSGSKNIQYF. The CDR3 coding sequence is TGTGCCACCAGCAGAGATCCTAGCGGGAGTAAAAACATTCAGTACTTC.

This chain links TRBV6-5 with TRBJ2-3, with 10 positions matching TRBD2. CDR1 and CDR2 from the germline V gene are MNHEY and SVGAGI. The ends lost 2 bases at V and 4 bases at J; junction bases unmatched: 3. The CDR3 has 15 amino acids. CDR3 sequence reads: CASSYSLAGADTQYF. The CDR3 DNA follows: TGTGCCAGCAGTTACAGCCTAGCGGGAGCAGATACGCAGTATTTT.

J is TRBJ2-7 and V is TRBV15; TRBD2 aligns across 12 bases. CDR1 and CDR2 from the germline V gene are LNHNV and YYDKDF (reference sequence). This CDR3 is 17 amino acids long. V lost 4 bases and J lost 2; bases outside the gene matches: 9. CDR3 amino acids: CATSKDRTSGVPYEQYF. As DNA, the CDR3 is TGTGCCACCAGCAAGGATAGGACTAGCGGGGTACCCTACGAGCAGTACTTC.

The CDR3 region has the DNA TGTGCCAGCAGTGACGGAAGACTAGCGGGGGGGGATACGCAGTATTTT. This gives the protein CASSDGRLAGGDTQYF. This chain connects TRBV2 to TRBJ2-3; the match to TRBD2 covers 14 bases. The V segment lost 3 bases and the J segment 6 bases; nucleotides outside the gene matches: 5. The CDR3 sequence is 16 residues long. Germline V lookup: CDR1 SNHLY, CDR2 FYNNEI.

The chain couples TRBV7-2 to TRBJ1-2, with D possibly TRBD1 on 5 matching bases. Trimming removed 4 bases from V and 5 bases from J, with 14 bases in between. Germline V gene sequence: CDR1 SGHTA, CDR2 FQGNSA. CDR3 length: 14 residues. In DNA form, the CDR3 reads TGTGCCAGCAGCTCCCCCGGGGGAGGATATGGCTACACCTTC. It translates to CASSSPGGGYGYTF.

The chain carries TRBV18 and TRBJ2-1, with 10 bases lining up with TRBD1. The germline CDR1 and CDR2 sequences are KGHSH and LQKENI. The CDR3 contains 13 residues. The J segment lost 9 bases and the V segment lost 3 bases, leaving 2 bases of the junction unmatched. CDR3 nucleotide sequence: TGTGCCAGCTCACCGACAGGGGGCAGTGAGCAGTTCTTC. It yields the protein CASSPTGGSEQFF.

This rearrangement joins TRBV19 to TRBJ2-1, with 10 bases lining up with TRBD2. The CDR3 totals 15 residues. Germline V gives CDR1 LNHDA, CDR2 SQIVND (reference sequence). Trimming at V came to 7 bases and at J to 2 bases, leaving 5 bases not matched to a gene. The CDR3 protein is CASKLSGGAYNEQFF. CDR3 DNA: TGTGCCAGTAAATTAAGCGGGGGGGCCTACAATGAGCAGTTCTTC.

CDR3 nucleotides: TGTGCCAGCAGCTTAGCCCTAGCGGGAGTTGGTAATGAGCAGTTCTTC. Amino acids: CASSLALAGVGNEQFF. The chain joins TRBV11-1 to TRBJ2-1; 10 bases fit TRBD2. V gave up 0 bases and J gave up 7 bases; unmatched junction bases: 6. Germline lookup yields CDR1 SGHAT and CDR2 FQDESV (reference sequence). This CDR3 is 16 amino acids long.

CDR3 amino acids: CAWGTGGTEAFF. The DNA for the CDR3 is TGTGCCTGGGGGACAGGGGGTACTGAAGCTTTCTTT. The V gene is TRBV30, the J gene TRBJ1-1; 11 bases map to TRBD1. Germline V gene lookup returns CDR1 GTSNPN and CDR2 SVGIG (reference sequence). The trim removed 5 bases at V and 5 bases at J, leaving 1 base unmatched. CDR3 length equals 12 residues.

This clone was counted a single time. The rearrangement joins TRBV7-2 to TRBJ2-2; 8 bases are a match to TRBD2. This CDR3 spans 19 amino acids. Germline V lookup: CDR1 SGHTA, CDR2 FQGNSA. With 1 base clipped from V and 3 bases from J, the junction kept 13 bases outside the gene matches. This chain's CDR3 is CASSLGLAGPLWHTGELFF. The CDR3 DNA is TGTGCCAGCAGCTTAGGGCTAGCGGGCCCCCTGTGGCACACCGGGGAGCTGTTTTTT.

The chain has TRBV11-2 and TRBJ2-2, with 8 bases that match TRBD1. The J segment lost 1 base and the V segment lost 3 bases, leaving 1 base of the junction unmatched. Germline V gene sequence: CDR1 SGHAT, CDR2 FQNNGV. This CDR3 is 15 amino acids long. The CDR3 DNA reads TGTGCCAGCAGCTTGGGGACAGGGAACACCGGGGAGCTGTTTTTT. Translated: CASSLGTGNTGELFF. Full variable domain (remainder filled in from reference TRBV11-2 and TRBJ2-2): EAGVAQSPRYKIIEKRQSVAFWCNPISGHATLYWYQQILGQGPKLLIQFQNNGVVDDSQLPKDRFSAERLKGVDSTLKIQPAKLEDSAVYLCASSLGTGNTGELFFGEGSRLTVL.

CDR3 protein: CASSEGQGGDTQYF. The CDR3 DNA follows: TGTGCCAGTAGTGAAGGACAGGGAGGAGATACGCAGTATTTT. The J gene is TRBJ2-3, the V gene TRBV19; 8 bases align to TRBD1. The CDR3 contains 14 residues. The J segment lost 5 bases and the V segment lost 5 bases, leaving 6 bases of the junction unmatched. CDR1 and CDR2 from the germline V gene are LNHDA and SQIVND (reference sequence).

DNA for the CDR3: TGTGCCAGCAGCTTTGCGGGGGGGCAAGAGACCCAGTACTTC. Its translation: CASSFAGGQETQYF. The J gene is TRBJ2-5, the V gene TRBV5-6; 9 nucleotides line up with TRBD2. This CDR3 has 14 amino acids. Germline V gives CDR1 SGHDT, CDR2 YYEEEE. V dropped 2 bases and J dropped 2; count of bases not matched to a gene: 1. The entire variable domain, with the rest obtained from reference TRBV5-6 and TRBJ2-5, is as follows: DAGVTQSPTHLIKTRGQQVTLRCSPKSGHDTVSWYQQALGQGPQFIFQYYEEEERQRGNFPDRFSGHQFPNYSSELNVNALLLGDSALYLCASSFAGGQETQYFGPGTRLLVL.

V usage is TRBV6-5 and J usage is TRBJ2-1; D gene unclear. Germline V gene lookup returns CDR1 MNHEY and CDR2 SVGAGI. This CDR3 region has 13 residues. The V end lost 6 bases, the J end lost 10 bases, and 16 bases lay between the germline ends. The CDR3 DNA reads as TGTGCCAGCAGGACAACTTCGGGCGGCGAGCAGTTCTTC. This translates into CASRTTSGGEQFF.

This rearrangement joins TRBV5-1 to TRBJ2-2, with 8 positions matching TRBD1. V was clipped by 0 bases and J by 5 bases; unmatched bases: 6. This CDR3 region has 16 residues. Germline V lookup: CDR1 SGHRS, CDR2 YFSETQ. CDR3 nucleotides: TGCGCCAGCAGCTTGGTAACGCACAGGGGGACCGGGGAGCTGTTTTTT. Residues: CASSLVTHRGTGELFF.

This clone was detected only once. The chain uses TRBV19 and TRBJ1-2; 9 bases align to TRBD1. V lost 3 bases to trimming and J lost 4 bases; unmatched junction nucleotides: 6. This CDR3 region has 15 residues. Germline values: CDR1 LNHDA, CDR2 SQIVND (reference sequence). CDR3 bases: TGTGCCAGTAGTATGGTTGGGACAGGGTTCTATGGCTACACCTTC. It translates to CASSMVGTGFYGYTF.

The chain is built from TRBV5-1 and TRBJ2-1; 12 bases agree with TRBD2. This CDR3 spans 15 amino acids. Trimming at V came to 4 bases and at J to 9 bases, leaving 8 bases not matched to a gene. The V gene's germline CDR1 is SGHRS and CDR2 YFSETQ. DNA of the CDR3: TGCGCCAGCAGCGATAGGACTAGCGGGACGGTTGAGCAGTTCTTC. It yields the protein CASSDRTSGTVEQFF.

The rearrangement links TRBV7-9 to TRBJ2-1; D remains ambiguous. V lost 5 bases and J 7 bases, leaving 12 bases between the germline ends. The CDR3 has 13 amino acids. The V gene's germline CDR1 is SEHNR and CDR2 FQNEAQ (reference sequence). The CDR3 is CASSKRQGNEQFF. As DNA, the CDR3 is TGTGCCAGCAGCAAACGGCAAGGAAATGAGCAGTTCTTC.

The rearrangement uses TRBV5-4 and TRBJ1-1, with TRBD1 matching over 9 bases. V was pared by 4 bases and J by 5 bases, with 9 bases of the junction left unmatched. Germline V gene lookup returns CDR1 SGHNT and CDR2 YYREEE (reference sequence). There are 15 residues in the CDR3. The CDR3 nucleotides are TGTGCCAGCAGCCTAGAGACAGGGGGAGGAACTGAAGCTTTCTTT. As protein: CASSLETGGGTEAFF.

This clone showed up just a few times. The chain combines TRBV5-4 with TRBJ2-7, with 7 bases fitting TRBD2. The length of the CDR3 is 14 residues. Germline loops: CDR1 SGHNT, CDR2 YYREEE (reference sequence). Unmatched junction bases numbered 3, after V lost 3 bases and J lost 0 bases. CDR3 DNA sequence: TGTGCCAGCAGCTGGGGGACTACCTCCTACGAGCAGTACTTC. Encoded protein: CASSWGTTSYEQYF.

The sample holds a few counts of this clone. The V call is TRBV14, the J call TRBJ2-7; no clear D gene. This CDR3 spans 15 amino acids. CDR1 and CDR2 (germline): SGHDN, FVKESK. The V end lost 1 base, the J end lost 4 bases, and 14 bases lay between the germline ends. The CDR3 here is CASSQAPRPLYEQYF. Here the CDR3 DNA reads TGTGCCAGCAGCCAAGCGCCGCGTCCCCTATACGAGCAGTACTTC.

This clone was observed a few times. V and J are TRBV4-2 and TRBJ1-4; 9 bases are shared with TRBD1. The CDR3 contains 15 residues. CDR1 and CDR2 from the germline V gene are LGHNA and YNFKEQ. V lost 8 bases and J lost 0; bases outside the gene matches: 4. DNA for the CDR3: TGTGCCAGCGCTCGACAGGGGGCAACTAATGAAAAACTGTTTTTT. Its protein product is CASARQGATNEKLFF.